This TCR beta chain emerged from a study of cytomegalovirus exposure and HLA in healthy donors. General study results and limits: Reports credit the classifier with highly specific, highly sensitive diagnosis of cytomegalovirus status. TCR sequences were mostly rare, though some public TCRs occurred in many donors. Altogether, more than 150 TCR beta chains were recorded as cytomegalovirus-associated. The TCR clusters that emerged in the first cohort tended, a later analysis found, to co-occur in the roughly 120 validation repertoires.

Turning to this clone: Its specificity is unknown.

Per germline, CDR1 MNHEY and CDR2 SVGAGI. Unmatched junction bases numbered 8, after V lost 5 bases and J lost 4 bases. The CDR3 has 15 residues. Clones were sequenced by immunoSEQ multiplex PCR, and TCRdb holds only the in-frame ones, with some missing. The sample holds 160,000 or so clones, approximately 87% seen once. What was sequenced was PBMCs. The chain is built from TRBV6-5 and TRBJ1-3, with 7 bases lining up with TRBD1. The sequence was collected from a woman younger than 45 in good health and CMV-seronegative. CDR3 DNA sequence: TGTGCCAGCAGTCCCCCCGACAGGGTGGGAAACACCATATATTTT. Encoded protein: CASSPPDRVGNTIYF.